What follows describes a single TCR beta chain. Its antigen is undetermined. The record originates from a study of cytomegalovirus exposure and HLA in healthy donors. Findings and caveats of the study: About 150 TCR beta chains were listed as cytomegalovirus-associated.

60 Vbeta and 13 Jbeta primers were used in PCR. Only in-frame clones appear in the TCRdb table, and some are missing; sequencing was by immunoSEQ multiplex PCR. Of about 150,000 clones in the sample, about 9.2% were seen once. This CDR3 is built from 17 residues. Germline trimming cut 2 bases from V and 8 bases from J; bases unmatched to any gene: 14. From germline, CDR1 is SNHLY and CDR2 FYNNEI. This TCR came from a woman in her 40s in good health and CMV-seropositive. The chain joins TRBV2 to TRBJ2-1; 8 bases align to TRBD2. The sequenced sample was PBMCs. The CDR3 reads CASSELPSGLAIHEQFF. The CDR3 bases are TGTGCCAGCAGTGAACTTCCCTCCGGACTAGCCATCCATGAGCAGTTCTTC.